This T cell receptor (beta chain) is drawn from a study of blood T cell repertoires in COVID-19 (dated by TCRdb to the early 2020s). For the wider study: Samples covering the acute and convalescent phases of COVID-19 were provided by collaborators in the United States, Italy and Spain. Where HLA class I and class II types were available, the types were taken from metadata supplied by the sample provider, not from assay-based typing. The dataset comprised deeply sampled blood TCRbeta repertoires from subjects exposed to, actively infected with, or recovered from COVID-19. A freely available public database, intended as a resource for researchers studying the immune response to SARS-CoV-2, is where the repertoires were released. Nearly every sample came with metadata listing a de-identified subject ID, COVID-19 status, age in years and sex. Samples were obtained from the ongoing ImmuneRACE study (first 160 participants) and from over a thousand subjects provided by 6 global collaborators. The material from the prospective study consisted of cDNA or gDNA derived from T cells, B-cell-depleted T cells, or PBMCs. Beyond this particular receptor, the publication reports: How much clinical and demographic metadata was included differed by source and by participant, and the metadata was provided uncurated.

A word on this clone: Its target antigen remains unknown. Qualities for individual bases were not recorded, and no much larger clone is one base off.

Enrolling through a virtual design, the prospective study's participants ranged in age from roughly 18 to 95 years and lived across 24 United States geographic areas. Cohort assignment in the prospective study relied on participant-reported clinical history from a screening survey and a study questionnaire. Recovered participants in ImmuneRACE Cohort 3 were defined by two consecutive negative NP/OP PCR tests, clearance by a healthcare professional, or resolution of symptoms. In the prospective study, mobile phlebotomists collected whole blood, serum and a nasopharyngeal or oropharyngeal swab from each participant. Participants in the prospective study had the option to provide additional blood draws and questionnaires over an approximately 2-month period. Prospective study blood samples were shipped either frozen or at room temperature before DNA extraction. Trimming at the junction amounts to 2 bases on V and 9 bases on J, and the germline ends lie 17 bases apart. From the cysteine through the phenylalanine, the CDR3 covers 15 amino acids. Kept here is only the CDR3 DNA, which spans 45 bases and is read in frame from base 1. According to the germline V gene, CDR1 reads MGHRA and CDR2 reads YSYEKL.

TCRbeta CDR3 regions were amplified from genomic DNA using the immunoSEQ Assay, a bias-controlled multiplex PCR. The authors processed their data as follows. Nucleated cell counts per sample were estimated from amplification of reference gene primers within the assay. Sequence reads were collapsed and filtered to measure the absolute abundance of every unique TCRbeta CDR3 rearrangement. Productive Simpson clonality was computed per sample as the square root of Simpson's diversity index over productive rearrangements. TCRdb provides this immuneACCESS table in a form limited to in-frame rearrangements. Some clones are lacking; in checked studies, under half of them reflect an unresolved V gene, and why the rest are absent is not known. The DNA was the basis for D and trimming; V, J and clone size are from that table. This sample has fewer than 450,000 clones in its table, and 88% of those were observed once. Around 1.2% of the sample rests with the top ten.

The source of this sequence is a woman in her late teens or twenties who had recovered from COVID-19. The chain couples TRBV4-1 to TRBJ1-3, with the D gene not confidently named. The source material was PBMCs or T cells enriched from blood (not recorded which). The DNA sequence is TGCGCCAGCAGCCAAATCTTGACCGAGGGTGCCACCATATATTTT. Translation gives CASSQILTEGATIYF.